A selection of T cell receptor beta chains follows, all from one sample in a study of blood T cell repertoires in COVID-19. Assay used: immunoSEQ multiplex PCR; TCRdb lists only in-frame clones, some missing. The data show under 200,000 clones, about four fifths seen once. The sample taken for sequencing was peripheral blood. These receptors originate from a man aged 55 to 70 with acute or convalescent COVID-19. Each CDR3 is given with its conserved first and last residue. A D gene is named only where the DNA matches it firmly. Size is stated for part of the rows, as once, few or many counts, or as a class when the clone is expanded.

CDR3	DNA	J	size	D	V
CASSPFPGLAGGLSSSYNEQFF	TGTGCCAGCAGCCCCTTTCCGGGACTAGCGGGAGGGCTCTCGAGCTCCTACAATGAGCAGTTCTTC	TRBJ2-1	.	TRBD2	TRBV14
CATGLQGGEQYF	TGTGCCACAGGACTCCAGGGGGGCGAGCAGTACTTC	TRBJ2-7	.	.	TRBV15
CASSWDRTLLAGANVLTF	TGTGCCAGCAGCTGGGACAGAACCCTCCTTGCTGGGGCCAACGTCCTGACTTTC	TRBJ2-6	.	TRBD1	TRBV7-9
CASRDRALDGYTF	TGTGCCAGCAGGGACAGGGCCCTTGATGGCTACACCTTC	TRBJ1-2	.	TRBD1	TRBV12-3/TRBV12-4
CAWSDGSKQYF	TGTGCCTGGAGTGATGGTAGCAAGCAGTACTTC	TRBJ2-7	.	.	TRBV30
CASSLDSYNEQFF	TGCGCCAGCAGCTTGGACAGCTACAATGAGCAGTTCTTC	TRBJ2-1	.	.	TRBV5-1
CASSGLAGGSEQYF	TGCGCCAGCAGTGGGCTAGCGGGAGGAAGCGAGCAGTACTTC	TRBJ2-7	.	TRBD2	TRBV10-2
CASALGGTASSYEQYF	TGTGCTAGTGCCCTAGGCGGGACAGCAAGCTCCTACGAGCAGTACTTC	TRBJ2-7	.	.	TRBV12-5
CASSYSGLAGHGEDTQYF	TGTGCCAGCAGTTACTCGGGACTAGCGGGCCACGGGGAAGATACGCAGTATTTT	TRBJ2-3	.	TRBD2	TRBV6-2/TRBV6-3
CASSVGSSSTYEQYF	TGTGCCAGCAGCGTAGGGTCTAGCAGTACCTACGAGCAGTACTTC	TRBJ2-7	.	.	TRBV9
CASSLRRLAGGQRPSYEQYF	TGTGCCAGCAGTCTTAGACGACTAGCGGGAGGGCAGCGCCCGTCCTACGAGCAGTACTTC	TRBJ2-7	.	TRBD2	TRBV27
CASSESRLAVTGELFF	TGCGCCAGCAGTGAGTCGCGGCTAGCGGTCACCGGGGAGCTGTTTTTT	TRBJ2-2	.	TRBD2	TRBV10-2
CASSLNRAGAYNEQFF	TGCGCCAGCAGCCTGAACAGAGCGGGGGCCTACAATGAGCAGTTCTTC	TRBJ2-1	.	TRBD2	TRBV4-3
CASSQSTGSYGYTF	TGTGCCAGCAGCCAAAGCACAGGAAGCTATGGCTACACCTTC	TRBJ1-2	.	.	TRBV3-1/TRBV3-2
CASSGTVNTEAFF	TGTGCCAGTAGTGGTACAGTGAACACTGAAGCTTTCTTT	TRBJ1-1	.	.	TRBV19
CASRQQGAGEQFF	TGTGCCAGCAGACAACAGGGGGCGGGTGAGCAGTTCTTC	TRBJ2-1	.	TRBD1	TRBV6-1
CASKSQGVADTQYF	TGTGCCAGCAAAAGTCAGGGGGTGGCAGATACGCAGTATTTT	TRBJ2-3	once	TRBD1	TRBV7-2
CASSFGEVGTEAFF	TGTGCCAGCAGTTTCGGGGAGGTAGGGACTGAAGCTTTCTTT	TRBJ1-1	.	.	TRBV6-5
CSASGLATQYF	TGCAGTGCTAGCGGGTTGGCCACGCAGTATTTT	TRBJ2-3	.	.	TRBV20-1
CASSNLAGKTDTQYF	TGTGCCAGCAGTAACTTAGCGGGGAAAACAGATACGCAGTATTTT	TRBJ2-3	.	TRBD2	TRBV6-2/TRBV6-3
CASSLQQGNEGYTF	TGTGCCAGCAGCCTCCAACAGGGAAATGAGGGCTACACCTTC	TRBJ1-2	.	.	TRBV7-9
CASRTLGQGNQPQHF	TGTGCCAGCCGTACCCTGGGACAGGGAAATCAGCCCCAGCATTTT	TRBJ1-5	few	TRBD1	TRBV6-5
CATSSTGDPDTQYF	TGTGCCACCAGTAGTACAGGGGATCCCGATACGCAGTATTTT	TRBJ2-3	.	TRBD1	TRBV24-1
CGRRSVNTEAFF	TGTGGACGCCGGAGCGTGAACACTGAAGCTTTCTTT	TRBJ1-1	once	.	TRBV12-3/TRBV12-4
CASSGQVFVSNQPQHF	TGTGCTAGTTCGGGACAGGTATTCGTTAGCAATCAGCCCCAGCATTTT	TRBJ1-5	few	TRBD1	TRBV12-5
CASSFSVTEAFF	TGTGCCAGCAGCTTCAGCGTCACTGAAGCTTTCTTT	TRBJ1-1	.	.	TRBV7-9
CASSLDRGSGGYTF	TGTGCCAGCAGCCTTGACAGGGGATCGGGCGGCTACACCTTC	TRBJ1-2	.	TRBD1	TRBV5-4
CASSPFRQGAGEKLFF	TGTGCCAGCTCACCATTCCGCCAAGGTGCGGGTGAAAAACTGTTTTTT	TRBJ1-4	.	.	TRBV18
CASSKGGYNEQFF	TGTGCCAGCAGTAAAGGGGGTTACAATGAGCAGTTCTTC	TRBJ2-1	.	.	TRBV25-1
CASSNTGSSGNTIYF	TGTGCCAGTAGTAACACGGGGAGCTCTGGAAACACCATATATTTT	TRBJ1-3	few	.	TRBV19
CASSKGTSGGAGANVLTF	TGTGCCAGCAGCAAAGGGACTAGCGGGGGGGCTGGGGCCAACGTCCTGACTTTC	TRBJ2-6	.	TRBD2	TRBV3-1/TRBV3-2
CASSARQGLSNQPQHF	TGTGCCAGCAGCGCCCGACAGGGTCTGAGCAATCAGCCCCAGCATTTT	TRBJ1-5	few	.	TRBV21-1
CASSFGTGRADEQFF	TGCGCCAGCAGCTTTGGGACAGGGAGGGCCGATGAGCAGTTCTTC	TRBJ2-1	.	TRBD1	TRBV5-1
CASSLGGGQPSNTGELFF	TGTGCCAGCAGCTTGGGGGGAGGGCAGCCTTCGAACACCGGGGAGCTGTTTTTT	TRBJ2-2	.	TRBD2	TRBV5-4
CASSGGRSYNSPLHF	TGTGCCAGCAGCGGGGGGAGGTCCTATAATTCACCCCTCCACTTT	TRBJ1-6	.	.	TRBV5-4
CASSHRRDRGGRDYGYTF	TGCGCCAGCAGCCACAGAAGGGATAGGGGGGGCCGGGACTATGGCTACACCTTC	TRBJ1-2	.	.	TRBV5-1
CASSTRSGTMGYTF	TGTGCCAGTAGTACCCGTTCCGGGACTATGGGCTACACCTTC	TRBJ1-2	once	.	TRBV19
CSASSAGGADTQYF	TGCAGTGCTAGTTCGGCGGGAGGGGCAGATACGCAGTATTTT	TRBJ2-3	.	TRBD2	TRBV20-1
CASSPRQIMNTEAFF	TGCGCCAGCAGCCCGAGACAGATCATGAACACTGAAGCTTTCTTT	TRBJ1-1	few	.	TRBV4-1
CASSVAGGARYF	.	TRBJ2-7	.	.	TRBV9
CASYYLGEQYF	TGTGCCAGCTATTACCTCGGCGAGCAGTACTTC	TRBJ2-7	.	.	TRBV6-5
CATSDFGLAGTNEQFF	TGTGCCACCAGTGATTTCGGACTAGCGGGAACCAATGAGCAGTTCTTC	TRBJ2-1	.	TRBD2	TRBV24-1